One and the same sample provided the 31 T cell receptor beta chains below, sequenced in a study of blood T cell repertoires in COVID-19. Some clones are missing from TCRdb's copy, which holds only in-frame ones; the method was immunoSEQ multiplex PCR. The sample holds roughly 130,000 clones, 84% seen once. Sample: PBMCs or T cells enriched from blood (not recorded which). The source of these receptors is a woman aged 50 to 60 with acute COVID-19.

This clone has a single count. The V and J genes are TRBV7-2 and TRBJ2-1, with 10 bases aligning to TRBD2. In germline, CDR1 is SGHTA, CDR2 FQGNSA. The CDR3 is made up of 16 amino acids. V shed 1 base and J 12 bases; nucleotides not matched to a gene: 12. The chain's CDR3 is CASSLVSSGSLGGQFF. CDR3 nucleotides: TGTGCCAGCAGCTTAGTGTCTAGCGGGAGCTTAGGTGGGCAGTTCTTC.

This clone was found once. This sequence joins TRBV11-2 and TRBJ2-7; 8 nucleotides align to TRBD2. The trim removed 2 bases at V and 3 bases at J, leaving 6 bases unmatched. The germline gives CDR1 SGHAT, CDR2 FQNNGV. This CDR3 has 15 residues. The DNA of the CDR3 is TGTGCCAGCAGCTTATCAACTAGCGGTAACTACGAGCAGTACTTC. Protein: CASSLSTSGNYEQYF.

CDR3 loop: CASSQEPGTSGRLSSYNEQFF. The CDR3 DNA is TGCGCCAGCAGCCAAGAGCCCGGGACTAGCGGGCGTCTGAGCTCCTACAATGAGCAGTTCTTC. The chain couples TRBV4-3 to TRBJ2-1; 12 bases match TRBD2. V lost 0 bases to trimming and J lost 0 bases; unmatched junction nucleotides: 12. The CDR3 is 21 residues long. The germline V gene encodes CDR1 LGHNA and CDR2 YSLEER.

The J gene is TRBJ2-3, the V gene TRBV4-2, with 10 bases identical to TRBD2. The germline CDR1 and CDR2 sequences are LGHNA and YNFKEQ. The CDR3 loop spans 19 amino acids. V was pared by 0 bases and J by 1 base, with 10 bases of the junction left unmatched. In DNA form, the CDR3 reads TGTGCCAGCAGCCAAGATATGGCTAGCGGGAGTGGAGGCACAGATACGCAGTATTTT. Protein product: CASSQDMASGSGGTDTQYF.

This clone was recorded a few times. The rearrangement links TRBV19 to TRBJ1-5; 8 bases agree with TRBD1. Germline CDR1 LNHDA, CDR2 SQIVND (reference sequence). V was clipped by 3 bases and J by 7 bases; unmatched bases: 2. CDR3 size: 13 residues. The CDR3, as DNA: TGTGCCAGTAGTATGGACAGGGACCAGCCCCAGCATTTT. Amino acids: CASSMDRDQPQHF. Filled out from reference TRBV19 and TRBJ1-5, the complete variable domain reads DGGITQSPKYLFRKEGQNVTLSCEQNLNHDAMYWYRQDPGQGLRLIYYSQIVNDFQKGDIAEGYSVSREKKESFPLTVTSAQKNPTAFYLCASSMDRDQPQHFGDGTRLSIL.

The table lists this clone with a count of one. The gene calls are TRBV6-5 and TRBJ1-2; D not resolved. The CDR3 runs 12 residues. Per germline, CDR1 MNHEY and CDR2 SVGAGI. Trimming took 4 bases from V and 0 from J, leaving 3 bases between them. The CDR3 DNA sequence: TGTGCCAGCAGTTTTACTAACTATGGCTACACCTTC. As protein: CASSFTNYGYTF.

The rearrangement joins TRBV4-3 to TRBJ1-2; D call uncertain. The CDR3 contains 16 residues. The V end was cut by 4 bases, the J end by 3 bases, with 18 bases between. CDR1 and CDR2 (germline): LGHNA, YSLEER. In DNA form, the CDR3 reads TGCGCCAGCAGCCGCGAAGAGAGTGGAGGATACTATGGCTACACCTTC. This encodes CASSREESGGYYGYTF.

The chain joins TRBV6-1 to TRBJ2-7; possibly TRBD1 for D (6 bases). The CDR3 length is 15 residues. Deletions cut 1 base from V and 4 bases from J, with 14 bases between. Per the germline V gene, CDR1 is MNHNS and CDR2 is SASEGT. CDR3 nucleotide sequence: TGTGCCAGCAGTGAAGAAACAGGGTGGAGGTACGAGCAGTACTTC. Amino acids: CASSEETGWRYEQYF.

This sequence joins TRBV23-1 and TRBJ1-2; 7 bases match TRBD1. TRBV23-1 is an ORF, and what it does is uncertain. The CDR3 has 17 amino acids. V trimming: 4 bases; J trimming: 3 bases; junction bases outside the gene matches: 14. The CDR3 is CASSPQEYRGGYYGYTF. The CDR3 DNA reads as TGCGCCAGCAGTCCCCAAGAATACAGGGGAGGTTACTATGGCTACACCTTC.

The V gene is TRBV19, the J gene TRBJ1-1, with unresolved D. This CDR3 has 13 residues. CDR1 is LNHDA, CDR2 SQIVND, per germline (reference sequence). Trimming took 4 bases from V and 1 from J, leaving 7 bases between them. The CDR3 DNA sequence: TGTGCCAGTAGTAGCTCAGAGAACACTGAAGCTTTCTTT. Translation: CASSSSENTEAFF.

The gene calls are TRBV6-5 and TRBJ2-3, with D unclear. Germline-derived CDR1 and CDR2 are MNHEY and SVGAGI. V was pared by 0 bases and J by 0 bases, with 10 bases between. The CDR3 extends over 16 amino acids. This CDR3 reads CASSYSATTSTDTQYF. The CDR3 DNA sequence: TGTGCCAGCAGTTACTCGGCGACAACTAGCACAGATACGCAGTATTTT.

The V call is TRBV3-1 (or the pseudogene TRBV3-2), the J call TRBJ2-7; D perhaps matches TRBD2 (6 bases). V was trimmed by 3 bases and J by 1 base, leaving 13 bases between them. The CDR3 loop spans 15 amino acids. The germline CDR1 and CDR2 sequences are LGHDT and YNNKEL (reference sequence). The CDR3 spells CASSQGVAVSYEQYF. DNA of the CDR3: TGTGCCAGCAGCCAGGGGGTAGCGGTATCCTACGAGCAGTACTTC.

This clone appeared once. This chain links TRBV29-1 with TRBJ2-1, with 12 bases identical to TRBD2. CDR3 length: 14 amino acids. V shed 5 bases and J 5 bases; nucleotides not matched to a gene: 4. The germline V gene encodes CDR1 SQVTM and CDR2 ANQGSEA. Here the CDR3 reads CSVLRLAGDNEQFF. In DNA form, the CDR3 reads TGCAGCGTTCTCCGACTAGCGGGAGACAATGAGCAGTTCTTC.

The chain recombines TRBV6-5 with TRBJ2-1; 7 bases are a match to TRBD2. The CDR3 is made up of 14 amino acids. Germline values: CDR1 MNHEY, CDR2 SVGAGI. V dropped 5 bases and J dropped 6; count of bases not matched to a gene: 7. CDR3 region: CASSRSGPGNEQFF. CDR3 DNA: TGTGCCAGCAGTCGTAGCGGGCCTGGCAATGAGCAGTTCTTC.

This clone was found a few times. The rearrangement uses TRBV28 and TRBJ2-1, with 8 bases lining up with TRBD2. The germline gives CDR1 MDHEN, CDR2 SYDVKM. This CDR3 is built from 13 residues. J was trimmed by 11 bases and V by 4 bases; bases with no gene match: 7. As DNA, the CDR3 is TGTGCCAGCAGTTCTAGCGGGCCTCTAAAGCAGTTCTTC. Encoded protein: CASSSSGPLKQFF.

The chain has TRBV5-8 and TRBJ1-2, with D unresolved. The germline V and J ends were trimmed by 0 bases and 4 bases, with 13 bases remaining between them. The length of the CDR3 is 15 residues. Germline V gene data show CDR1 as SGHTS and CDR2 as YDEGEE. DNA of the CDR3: TGTGCCAGCAGCTTGGGGCTGGGTGGGCCCTATGGCTACACCTTC. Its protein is CASSLGLGGPYGYTF.

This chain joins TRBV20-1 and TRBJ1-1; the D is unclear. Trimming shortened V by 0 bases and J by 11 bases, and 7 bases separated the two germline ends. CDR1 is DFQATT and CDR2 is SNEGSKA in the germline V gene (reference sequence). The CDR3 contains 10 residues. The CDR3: CSARDDMAFF. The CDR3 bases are TGCAGTGCTAGAGACGACATGGCTTTCTTT.

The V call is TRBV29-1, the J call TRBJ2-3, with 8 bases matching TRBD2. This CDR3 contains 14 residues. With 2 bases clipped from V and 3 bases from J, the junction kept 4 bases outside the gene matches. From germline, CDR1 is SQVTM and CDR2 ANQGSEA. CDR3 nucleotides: TGCAGCGTTGAAAAAGCGGGAGTAACAGATACGCAGTATTTT. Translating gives CSVEKAGVTDTQYF.

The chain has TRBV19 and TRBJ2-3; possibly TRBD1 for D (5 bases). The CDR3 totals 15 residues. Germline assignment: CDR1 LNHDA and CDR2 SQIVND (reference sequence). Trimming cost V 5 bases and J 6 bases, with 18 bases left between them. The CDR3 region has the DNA TGTGCCAGTAGTCTTCGCAGGGCCCTCGTTGATACGCAGTATTTT. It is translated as CASSLRRALVDTQYF.

CDR3 nucleotide sequence: TGTGCCAGCAGCGTAGGGTTTGGGGGCGCGGAGTCCGAGCAGTACTTC. Protein sequence: CASSVGFGGAESEQYF. The chain combines TRBV9 with TRBJ2-7, with D tentatively TRBD1 (6 bases). Germline V gene data show CDR1 as SGDLS and CDR2 as YYNGEE. The ends were cut back, 0 bases at V and 6 bases at J, with 19 bases in the middle. The CDR3 loop spans 16 amino acids.

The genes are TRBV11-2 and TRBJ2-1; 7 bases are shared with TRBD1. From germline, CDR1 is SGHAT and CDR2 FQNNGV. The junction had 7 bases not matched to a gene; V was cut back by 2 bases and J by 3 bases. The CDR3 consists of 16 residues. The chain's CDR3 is CASSLLDRLIYNEQFF. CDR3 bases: TGTGCCAGCAGCTTATTGGACAGGCTTATCTACAATGAGCAGTTCTTC.

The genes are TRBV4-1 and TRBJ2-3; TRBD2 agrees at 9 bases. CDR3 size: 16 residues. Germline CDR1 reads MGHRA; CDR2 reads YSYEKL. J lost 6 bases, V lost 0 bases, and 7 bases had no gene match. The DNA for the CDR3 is TGCGCCAGCAGCCAAGAGAGCGGGAGGAGGATGGATACGCAGTATTTT. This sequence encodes CASSQESGRRMDTQYF.

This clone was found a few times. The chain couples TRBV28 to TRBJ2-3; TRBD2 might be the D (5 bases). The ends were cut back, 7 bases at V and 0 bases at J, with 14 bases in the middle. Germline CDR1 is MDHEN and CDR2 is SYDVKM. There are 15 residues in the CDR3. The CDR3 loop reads CASINGGGSTDTQYF. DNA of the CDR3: TGTGCCAGCATCAACGGAGGTGGGAGCACAGATACGCAGTATTTT.

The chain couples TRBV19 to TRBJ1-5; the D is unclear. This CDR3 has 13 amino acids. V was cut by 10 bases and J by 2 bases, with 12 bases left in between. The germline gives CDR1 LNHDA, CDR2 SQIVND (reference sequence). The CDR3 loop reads CATRGAGNQPQHF. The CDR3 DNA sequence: TGTGCCACCCGGGGTGCGGGCAATCAGCCCCAGCATTTT.

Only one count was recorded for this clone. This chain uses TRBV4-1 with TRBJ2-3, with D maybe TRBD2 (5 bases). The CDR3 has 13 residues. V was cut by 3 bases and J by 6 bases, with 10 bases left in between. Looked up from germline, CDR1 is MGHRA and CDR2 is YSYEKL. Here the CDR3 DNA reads TGCGCCAGCAGCCAGGTACTAGTGGATACGCAGTATTTT. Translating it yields CASSQVLVDTQYF.

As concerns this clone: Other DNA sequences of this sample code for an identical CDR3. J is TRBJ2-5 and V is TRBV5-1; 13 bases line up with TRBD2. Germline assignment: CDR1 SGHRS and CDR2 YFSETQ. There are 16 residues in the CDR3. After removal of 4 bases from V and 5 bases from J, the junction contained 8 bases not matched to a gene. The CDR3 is CASSRGLAGEVETQYF. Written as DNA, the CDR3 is TGCGCCAGCAGCCGAGGACTAGCGGGAGAGGTGGAGACCCAGTACTTC.

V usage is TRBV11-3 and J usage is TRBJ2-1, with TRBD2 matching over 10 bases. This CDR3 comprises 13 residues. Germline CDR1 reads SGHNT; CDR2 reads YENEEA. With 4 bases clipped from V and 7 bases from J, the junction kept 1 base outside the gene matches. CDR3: CASSSGLANEQFF. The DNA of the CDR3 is TGTGCCAGCAGCTCGGGACTAGCGAATGAGCAGTTCTTC.

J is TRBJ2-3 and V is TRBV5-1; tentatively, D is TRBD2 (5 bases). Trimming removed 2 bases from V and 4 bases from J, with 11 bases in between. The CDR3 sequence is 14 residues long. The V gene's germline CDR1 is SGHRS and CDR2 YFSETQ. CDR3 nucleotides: TGCGCCAGCAGCTTAAACCCGCGGGCAGATACGCAGTATTTT. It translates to CASSLNPRADTQYF.

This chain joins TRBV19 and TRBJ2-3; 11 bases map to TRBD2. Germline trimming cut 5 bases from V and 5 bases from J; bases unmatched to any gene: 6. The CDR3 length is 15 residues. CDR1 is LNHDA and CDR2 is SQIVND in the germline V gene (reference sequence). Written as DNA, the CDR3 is TGTGCCAGTAGTGTACTAGCGGGAGTTTTAGATACGCAGTATTTT. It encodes CASSVLAGVLDTQYF.

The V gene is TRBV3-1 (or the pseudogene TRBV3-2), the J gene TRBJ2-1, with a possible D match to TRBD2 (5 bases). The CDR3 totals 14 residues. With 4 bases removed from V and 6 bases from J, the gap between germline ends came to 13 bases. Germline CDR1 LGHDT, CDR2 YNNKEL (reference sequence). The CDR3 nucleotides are TGTGCCAGCAGCCCTATCTCCCTAGCCAATGAGCAGTTCTTC. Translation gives CASSPISLANEQFF.

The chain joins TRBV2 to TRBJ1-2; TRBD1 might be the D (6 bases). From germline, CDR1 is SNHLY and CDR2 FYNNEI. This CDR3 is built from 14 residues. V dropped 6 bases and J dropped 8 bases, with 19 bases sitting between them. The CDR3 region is CASSLKLGADGYTF. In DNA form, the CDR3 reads TGTGCCAGCAGCCTTAAGTTGGGGGCTGACGGCTACACCTTC.